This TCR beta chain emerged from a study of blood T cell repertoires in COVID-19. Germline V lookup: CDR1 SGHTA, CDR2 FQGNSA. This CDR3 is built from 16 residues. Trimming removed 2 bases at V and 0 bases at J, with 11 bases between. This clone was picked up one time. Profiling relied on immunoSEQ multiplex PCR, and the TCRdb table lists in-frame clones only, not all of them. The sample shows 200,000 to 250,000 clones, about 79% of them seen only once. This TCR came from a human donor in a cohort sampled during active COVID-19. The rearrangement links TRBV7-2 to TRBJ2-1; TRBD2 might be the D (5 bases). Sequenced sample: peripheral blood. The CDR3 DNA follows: TGTGCCAGCAGCTTAAATGTCGGGATCTCCTACAATGAGCAGTTCTTC. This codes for CASSLNVGISYNEQFF.